This TCR beta chain was observed in a study of PD-L1 blockade in urothelial cancer (dated by TCRdb to about 2017). Notes on the research overall: Every patient began therapy in about 2014 and was given atezolizumab 1,200 mg intravenously every 3 weeks. Pretreatment tumor samples and matched peripheral blood, collected serially before and after atezolizumab treatment, underwent TCR sequencing. Patients had an ECOG performance status of 0 or 1 and had received between 0 and 3 prior chemotherapy regimens. Durable clinical benefit was achieved by nine patients and was not achieved by 20 patients. An exploratory multi-omic analysis was conducted of the somatic, immune and clinical correlates of response to PD-L1 blockade with atezolizumab in urothelial cancer. Durable clinical benefit was defined as progression-free survival longer than 6 months, and TCR features were also tested against progression-free and overall survival. Blood samples gave a median of around 140,000 T cells and 77,000 or so unique TCRs, with a median clonality of approximately 0.08. In the same patients who had TCR sequencing, pretreatment tumors also underwent whole exome sequencing and RNA sequencing. About 90% of the 29 patients were identified as males with urothelial cancer of bladder origin, and a prior smoking history was reported by 18 of 29 patients. Some 30 patients had pretreatment blood TCR-seq, some 25 had at least one posttreatment blood collection, and some 25 had tumor TCR-seq. Blood samples were analyzed 3 weeks after the start of treatment (second dose) and 6 weeks after the start of treatment.

Synthetic TCR analog templates were spiked into each PCR to estimate absolute template abundance from read counts. The immunoSEQ assay used bias-controlled V and J gene primers to amplify TCRbeta CDR3 regions from genomic DNA. Sequencing of rearranged TCRbeta segments was done at approximately 20X coverage. Per the original workflow: Sequencing errors were corrected by clustering and CDR3s were annotated against IMGT to assign V, D and J genes. Downstream analyses used only productive TCRbeta rearrangements and left out out-of-frame or stop-codon sequences. Clonality was calculated as one minus the Shannon entropy normalized by the log of the number of unique productive sequences. Fisher's exact test with Benjamini-Hochberg correction, at a threshold of adjusted p below 0.01, was used to find clones that differed between time points or between blood and tumor. The table comes from immuneACCESS by way of TCRdb, which keeps in-frame sequences with V and J called. Part of the clones is missing from these tables; in studies checked, under half for an unresolved V gene and the rest for unknown reasons. The D gene and trimming were derived from the DNA, and the V and J assignments and clone size from that table. Here the sample has 15,000 to 20,000 clones; about 83% occur a single time. The ten biggest clones cover more than 1.5% of the sample.

Comments on this clone: Its antigen is currently not known. No much larger clone is present one base from it, and per-base qualities are unavailable.

Interpreted using the paper, the time point label stands for: peripheral blood 6 weeks after treatment start. A cohort of approximately 30 patients with locally advanced or metastatic urothelial carcinoma, treated at Memorial Sloan Kettering on a trial protocol, was included. Peripheral blood mononuclear cells were collected pretreatment and during treatment, at between 1 and 8 total time points per patient. The Qiagen DNeasy Blood extraction kit was used to purify genomic DNA from total PBMCs and tumor samples. Collected pretreatment and during treatment, PBMCs were isolated and stored as previously described. What the research found in general, with its limitations: Among patients with durable benefit, tumor-associated TCR clones showed greater expansion in peripheral blood 3 weeks after treatment started (n ≈ 20, p = 0.022). Because the sample size was small (n ≈ 29) and many exploratory analyses were performed, the results are intended to be hypothesis-generating. Improved progression-free and overall survival was found to be associated with pretreatment peripheral blood TCR clonality below the median.

The germline V end is reduced by 0 bases and the J end by 4 bases; junction bases left unmatched: 14. The CDR3, from cysteine to phenylalanine, totals 19 residues. Only CDR3 DNA remains: 57 bases, in frame from the first base. The germline V gene sets CDR1 to SGHTA and CDR2 to FQGTGA. The material was PBMCs, obtained around atezolizumab (anti-PD-L1) treatment. The chain couples TRBV7-3 to TRBJ1-3; 8 junctional bases match TRBD1. The sequence was obtained from a man between 50 and 59 years old with urothelial cancer. The DNA reads TGTGCCAGCAGCTTAACGAAATATCTCCTACAGGGGGTCGGAAACACCATATATTTT. It translates to CASSLTKYLLQGVGNTIYF.